The T cell receptor (beta chain) under discussion was sequenced for a study of blood T cell repertoires in COVID-19. Study summary: Sites across the United States, Italy and Spain contributed samples from acute and convalescent COVID-19. T cells, B-cell-depleted T cells, or PBMCs supplied cDNA or gDNA.

The method was immunoSEQ multiplex PCR; TCRdb's version includes in-frame clones alone and lacks a portion of them. In the table there are 250,000 to 300,000 clones, roughly 86% of which are singletons. From germline, CDR1 is ENHRY and CDR2 SYGVKD. V lost 8 bases to trimming and J lost 12 bases, with 29 bases between them. This CDR3 has 16 residues. The TCR comes from a man in his late teens or twenties with active or convalescent COVID-19. The rearrangement uses TRBV10-3 and TRBJ2-1, with D possibly matching TRBD1 (6 bases). Sequencing was done on a sample of peripheral blood. CDR3 coding DNA: TGTGCCATCGGGGGTGGACCGGGACACGCTAAGGGTGGGCAGTTCTTC. It encodes CAIGGGPGHAKGGQFF.